This T cell receptor beta chain comes out of a study of blood T cell repertoires in COVID-19 (dated by TCRdb to the early 2020s). In terms of the full investigation: Collaborator samples came from the United States, Italy and Spain and covered acute and convalescent phases of COVID-19. A freely available public database, intended as a resource for researchers studying the immune response to SARS-CoV-2, is where the repertoires were released. The sample metadata nearly always contained a de-identified subject ID, COVID-19 status, age in years and sex. The prospective study material was composed of cDNA or gDNA derived from T cells, B-cell-depleted T cells, or PBMCs. The samples were drawn from two sources: the first 160 participants of the ongoing ImmuneRACE study, and 1,200 or so subjects contributed by 6 global collaborators. The dataset comprised deeply sampled blood TCRbeta repertoires from subjects exposed to, actively infected with, or recovered from COVID-19. Where available, HLA class I and class II types were obtained from metadata supplied by the sample provider rather than from assay-based typing. Study-wide findings and limitations: Clinical and demographic metadata were provided uncurated, with the amount varying by source and participant.

The immunoSEQ Assay, a bias-controlled multiplex PCR, was used to amplify TCRbeta CDR3 regions from genomic DNA. Processing in the source paper ran as follows. Nucleated cell counts per sample were estimated from amplification of reference gene primers within the assay. To quantify the absolute abundance of each unique TCRbeta CDR3 rearrangement, sequence reads were collapsed and filtered. For each sample, productive Simpson clonality was calculated by taking the square root of Simpson's diversity index across productive rearrangements. TCRdb took this table from immuneACCESS and kept in-frame rearrangements with V and J called. Such tables lack part of the clones; where checked against another copy, unresolved V genes explain under half of the gap, and the rest is unexplained. V and J calls and clone size follow that table, whereas D and trimming were derived from the DNA. The sample yields roughly 62,000 clones; around 84% were counted once. The ten largest account for about 7% of the sample.

In the germline V gene (reference sequence), CDR1 corresponds to SEHNR and CDR2 to FQNEAQ. CDR3 length: 15 amino acids, cysteine to phenylalanine. Only the CDR3 part of the read is kept: 45 bases, read in frame from the first base. V is trimmed back by 4 bases and J by 1 base, and the junction contains 6 bases that no gene match accounts for. The collaborating institutions used their own protocols to collect whole blood in K2EDTA tubes. For TCRbeta analysis, collaborators shipped samples in one of three forms: frozen whole blood, isolated PBMCs, or DNA extracted from either of those sample types. Details on this clone: Its antigen is unknown. It has no much larger one-base neighbor in the sample; base qualities were not kept.

The chain is made from TRBV7-9 and TRBJ1-1; 7 junctional bases match TRBD1. This sequence originates from a human donor with active COVID-19. The donor label of this sample is uncertain. The sample consisted of peripheral blood. The nucleotide sequence reads TGTGCCAGCAGCTCTGCCGACAGGGAGAACACTGAAGCTTTCTTT. It translates as CASSSADRENTEAFF.